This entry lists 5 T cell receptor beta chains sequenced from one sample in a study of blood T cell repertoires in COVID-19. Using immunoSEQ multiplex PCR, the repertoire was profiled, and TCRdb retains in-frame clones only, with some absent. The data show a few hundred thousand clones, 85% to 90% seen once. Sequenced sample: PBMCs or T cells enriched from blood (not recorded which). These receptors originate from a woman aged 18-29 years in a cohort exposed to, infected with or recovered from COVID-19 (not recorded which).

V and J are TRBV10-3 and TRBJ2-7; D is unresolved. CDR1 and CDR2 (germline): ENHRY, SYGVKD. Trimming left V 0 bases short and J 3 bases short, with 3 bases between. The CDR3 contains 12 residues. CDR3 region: CAISESNYEQYF. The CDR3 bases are TGTGCCATCAGTGAGTCTAACTACGAGCAGTACTTC.

The CDR3 region is CASSPGGAPSYGYTF. The CDR3 bases are TGTGCCAGCAGCCCCGGGGGGGCCCCTAGCTATGGCTACACCTTC. The chain joins TRBV9 to TRBJ1-2; tentative D call: TRBD1 (6 bases). The CDR3 contains 15 residues. Germline V gene data show CDR1 as SGDLS and CDR2 as YYNGEE. V lost 4 bases and J lost 4, with 17 bases in between.

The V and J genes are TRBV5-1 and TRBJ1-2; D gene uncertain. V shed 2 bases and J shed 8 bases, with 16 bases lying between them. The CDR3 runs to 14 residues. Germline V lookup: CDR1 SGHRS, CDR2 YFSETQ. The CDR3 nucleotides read TGCGCCAGCAGCTTACTTAAGGAGGGAGGAGGCTACACCTTC. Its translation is CASSLLKEGGGYTF. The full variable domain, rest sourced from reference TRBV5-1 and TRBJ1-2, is KAGVTQTPRYLIKTRGQQVTLSCSPISGHRSVSWYQQTPGQGLQFLFEYFSETQRNKGNFPGRFSGRQFSNSRSEMNVSTLELGDSALYLCASSLLKEGGGYTFGSGTRLTVV.

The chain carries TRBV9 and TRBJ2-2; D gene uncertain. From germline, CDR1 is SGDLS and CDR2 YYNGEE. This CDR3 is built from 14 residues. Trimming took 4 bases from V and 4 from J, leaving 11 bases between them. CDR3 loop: CASSFELSTGELFF. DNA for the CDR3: TGTGCCAGCAGCTTCGAGTTGAGCACCGGGGAGCTGTTTTTT.

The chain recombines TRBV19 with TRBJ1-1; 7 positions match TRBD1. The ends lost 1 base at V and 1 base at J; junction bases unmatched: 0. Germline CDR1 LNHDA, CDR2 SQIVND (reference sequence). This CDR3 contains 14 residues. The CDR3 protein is CASSIGTGNTEAFF. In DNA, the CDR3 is TGTGCCAGTAGTATAGGGACAGGGAACACTGAAGCTTTCTTT.